Listed here are 20 T cell receptor beta chains from one sample, sequenced in a study of Graves' ophthalmopathy and Graves' hyperthyroidism. RNA transcripts provided the template for amplifying TCR beta CDR3 regions. The authors performed first-round RT-PCR with HTBI primers and then a second-round multiplex PCR. TCRdb re-derived calls from the multiplex PCR reads in MiXCR, one entry per CDR3 protein. The sample includes over a million distinct CDR3 sequences, 35% to 40% of them seen just once. The sequencing input was peripheral blood or thyroid tissue (not recorded which). The receptor set was obtained from an adult man with Graves' hyperthyroidism.

Details on this clonotype: This may be a read error, as it is one base from a much larger clone. No conserved phenylalanine or tryptophan is present at the end of the CDR3, so a read error is the likely explanation. The V and J genes are TRBV7-2 and TRBJ1-1; 7 nucleotides match TRBD1. V dropped 7 bases and J dropped 1; count of bases not matched to a gene: 6. The CDR3 loop spans 14 amino acids. The germline V gene has CDR1 SGHTA and CDR2 FQGNSA. Written as DNA, the CDR3 is TGTGCCAGCAAGCCCCGGACAGGGAACACTGAAGCTTTCTCT. Its translation: CASKPRTGNTEAFS.

Regarding this clonotype: At one boundary the junction diverges from the germline segment, which might be a read error. This chain connects TRBV10-3 to TRBJ2-7; 11 nucleotides agree with TRBD2. In germline, CDR1 is ENHRY, CDR2 SYGVKD. The CDR3 consists of 15 residues. Here the CDR3 DNA reads TGTGCCAGCAGTGAACTAGCGGGGGATAGTTACGAGCAGTACTTC. This codes for CASSELAGDSYEQYF.

The chain is built from TRBV6-5 and TRBJ2-7, with D perhaps being TRBD1 or TRBD2 (5 bases each). Between the trimmed V and J ends, which lost 7 bases and 6 bases, there was a span of 13 bases. Looked up from germline, CDR1 is MNHEY and CDR2 is SVGAGI. This CDR3 is 12 amino acids long. The DNA of the CDR3 is TGTGCCAGCAAGGGACCCGCCGGCGAGCAGTACTTC. Translation: CASKGPAGEQYF.

The V gene is TRBV6-2 or TRBV6-3, the J gene TRBJ1-5, with 7 bases lining up with TRBD1. The CDR3 runs to 16 residues. Germline V gene data show CDR1 as MNHEY and CDR2 as SVGEGT. Trimming cost V 5 bases and J 5 bases; bases outside gene matches: 12. CDR3 residues: CASSRTPDRVHQPQHF. CDR3 DNA sequence: TGTGCCAGCAGTAGAACACCCGACAGGGTTCATCAGCCCCAGCATTTT.

On this clonotype itself: Since a much larger clone is just one base distant, this may be a read error. This sequence joins TRBV4-3 and TRBJ1-1; unclear D gene. The CDR3 consists of 13 residues. V shed 0 bases and J shed 8 bases, with 10 bases lying between them. Germline values: CDR1 LGHNA, CDR2 YSLEER. This chain's CDR3 is CASSQELGPEAFF. The CDR3, as DNA: TGCGCCAGCAGCCAAGAATTGGGCCCCGAAGCTTTCTTT.

This clonotype was found many times. This chain's CDR3 is CASIYRLGTEETQYF. CDR3 bases: TGCGCCAGCATCTACAGACTAGGTACTGAAGAGACCCAGTACTTC. The chain recombines TRBV5-1 with TRBJ2-5, with D perhaps matching TRBD2 (6 bases). V was cut by 6 bases and J by 3 bases, with 18 bases left in between. The CDR3 contains 15 residues. CDR1 is SGHRS and CDR2 is YFSETQ in the germline V gene.

For this clonotype: A much larger clone lies a single base off, so this may be a read error. The chain uses TRBV4-2 and TRBJ1-1; D not certain. The CDR3 loop spans 14 amino acids. Per the germline V gene, CDR1 is LGHNA and CDR2 is YNFKEQ. The ends were cut back, 1 base at V and 1 base at J, with 7 bases in the middle. CDR3 protein: CASSQVNQNTEAFF. CDR3 DNA: TGTGCCAGCAGCCAAGTAAACCAGAACACTGAAGCTTTCTTT.

This chain connects TRBV7-9 to TRBJ1-2, with a possible D match to TRBD1 (5 bases). The CDR3 spans 9 residues. Germline CDR1 SEHNR, CDR2 FQNEAQ (reference sequence). The CDR3 nucleotides are TGTAATGGGGCGCGGGGCTACACCTTC. Protein product: CNGARGYTF.

This clonotype occurred many times. The chain joins TRBV20-1 to TRBJ1-3; no reliable D call. The CDR3 sequence is 14 residues long. The V and J ends lost 5 bases and 2 bases respectively, with 13 bases between them. Germline CDR1 is DFQATT and CDR2 is SNEGSKA (reference sequence). The DNA of the CDR3 is TGCAGTGCTGGACGAAGAGCGGCTGGAAACACCATATATTTT. It encodes CSAGRRAAGNTIYF.

This chain links TRBV5-1 with TRBJ1-2; no clear D. V lost 0 bases, J lost 6 bases, and 9 bases lay in between. The CDR3 runs to 13 residues. Germline loops: CDR1 SGHRS, CDR2 YFSETQ. CDR3 amino acids: CASSLDGRNGYTF. The CDR3 DNA follows: TGCGCCAGCAGCTTGGACGGACGTAATGGCTACACCTTC.

This rearrangement joins TRBV6-5 to TRBJ2-5; TRBD1 matches at 7 bases. The J call may be faulty, since TRBJ2-7 better matches the DNA end. Germline CDR1 reads MNHEY; CDR2 reads SVGAGI. This CDR3 is 15 amino acids long. CDR3 sequence reads: CASRETGYSPYEQYF. CDR3 DNA sequence: TGTGCCAGCAGAGAGACAGGGTATAGTCCCTACGAGCAGTACTTC.

This clonotype was observed at least ten times. This rearrangement joins TRBV15 to TRBJ1-2; a weak D match, TRBD1 (5 bases). The CDR3 covers 15 residues. Germline V gene data show CDR1 as LNHNV and CDR2 as YYDKDF (reference sequence). V lost 1 base, J lost 5 bases, and 14 bases lay in between. Here the CDR3 DNA reads TGTGCCACCAGCAGAGCCCTGGGGCAGATTTATGGCTACACCTTC. It yields the protein CATSRALGQIYGYTF.

Note on this clonotype: This could be a read error, since a much larger clone is one nucleotide away. The chain links TRBV7-2 to TRBJ1-1; TRBD1 agrees at 7 bases. The V gene's germline CDR1 is SGHTA and CDR2 FQGNSA. The CDR3 has 14 amino acids. V was pared by 5 bases and J by 1 base, with 4 bases of the junction left unmatched. CDR3 in DNA: TGTACCAGCAGCCCCTGGGACAGGAACACTGAAGCTTTCTTT. This sequence encodes CTSSPWDRNTEAFF.

The V call is TRBV5-1, the J call TRBJ1-1; 7 nucleotides line up with TRBD1. Trimming removed 3 bases from V and 4 bases from J; junction bases left unmatched: 6. Germline loops: CDR1 SGHRS, CDR2 YFSETQ. This CDR3 is built from 14 residues. The CDR3 DNA sequence: TGCGCCAGCAGCTCGACAGGGAGTCTCACTGAAGCTTTCTTT. This encodes CASSSTGSLTEAFF. Full variable domain (rest looked up from reference TRBV5-1 and TRBJ1-1): KAGVTQTPRYLIKTRGQQVTLSCSPISGHRSVSWYQQTPGQGLQFLFEYFSETQRNKGNFPGRFSGRQFSNSRSEMNVSTLELGDSALYLCASSSTGSLTEAFFGQGTRLTVV.

About this clonotype: A read error is possible here, since a much larger clone lies one base away. CDR3 sequence reads: CAISDRDYGYTF. The CDR3 nucleotides read TGTGCCATCAGTGACAGGGACTATGGCTACACCTTC. The rearrangement joins TRBV24-1 to TRBJ1-2, with 7 bases lining up with TRBD1. CDR1 and CDR2 from the germline V gene are KGHDR and SFDVKD. CDR3 length: 12 residues.

This clonotype was observed many times. This chain connects TRBV20-1 to TRBJ1-6; a possible D gene is TRBD1 (5 bases). The CDR3 sequence is 12 residues long. Germline V gene sequence: CDR1 DFQATT, CDR2 SNEGSKA (reference sequence). With 6 bases removed from V and 9 bases from J, the gap between germline ends came to 12 bases. CDR3 sequence: CSARPGLSPLHF. The DNA of the CDR3 is TGCAGTGCCCGGCCGGGACTTTCACCCCTCCACTTT.

The V and J genes are TRBV20-1 and TRBJ2-3, with D perhaps TRBD1 (6 bases). V was shortened by 4 bases and J by 2 bases, with 13 bases between the two germline ends. This CDR3 contains 14 residues. The V gene's germline CDR1 is DFQATT and CDR2 SNEGSKA (reference sequence). The CDR3 reads CSATDSFNTDTQYF. CDR3 nucleotide sequence: TGCAGTGCTACGGACAGTTTCAACACAGATACGCAGTATTTT.

Many counts were recorded for this clonotype. V is TRBV7-2 and J is TRBJ1-2; 8 positions agree with TRBD1. This CDR3 has 13 amino acids. V dropped 6 bases and J dropped 6; count of bases not matched to a gene: 6. Germline V gene data show CDR1 as SGHTA and CDR2 as FQGNSA. In nucleotides, the CDR3 is TGTGCCAGCAGGCCCCAGGGGGCTGATGGCTACACCTTC. Translation: CASRPQGADGYTF. Full variable domain (outside the CDR3, taken from reference TRBV7-2 and TRBJ1-2): GAGVSQSPSNKVTEKGKDVELRCDPISGHTALYWYRQSLGQGLEFLIYFQGNSAPDKSGLPSDRFSAERTGGSVSTLTIQRTQQEDSAVYLCASRPQGADGYTFGSGTRLTVV.

This clonotype was seen at least ten times. J is TRBJ2-7 and V is TRBV2, with 11 bases identical to TRBD1. V lost 4 bases and J lost 7; bases outside the gene matches: 9. The CDR3 extends over 15 amino acids. The germline V gene has CDR1 SNHLY and CDR2 FYNNEI. This CDR3 is CASSARTGGEGEQYF. For the CDR3, the DNA is TGTGCCAGCAGTGCCCGGACAGGGGGCGAGGGGGAGCAGTACTTC.

The chain couples TRBV6-5 to TRBJ1-4; 7 positions match TRBD1. The CDR3 covers 14 residues. The germline CDR1 and CDR2 sequences are MNHEY and SVGAGI. Trimming took 10 bases from V and 3 from J; bases not matched to a gene: 8. The CDR3 is CATAAGTANEKLFF. CDR3 DNA: TGTGCCACCGCGGCCGGGACAGCTAATGAAAAACTGTTTTTT.